A few counts support the clone carrying this T cell receptor (beta chain). Antigen specificity is unknown. This entry belongs to a study of beta chain features in type 1 diabetes. Findings and limits, study-wide: Whether TCRB rearrangement is influenced by HLA type was left unresolved in this analysis.

Expressed TCRB transcripts were sequenced because the isolated RNA had all been reverse transcribed beforehand. Here immunoSEQ multiplex PCR was the method, and the copy in TCRdb shows in-frame clones only, minus some. The table records about 220,000 clones, around 9.9% of them present only once. There are 13 residues in the CDR3. V lost 4 bases and J lost 8; bases outside the gene matches: 2. Germline CDR1 reads ENHRY; CDR2 reads SYGVKD. The sequence was collected from a young man in good health. The chain recombines TRBV10-3 with TRBJ1-4, with 9 positions matching TRBD1. The specimen was central memory CD4+ T cells from blood. This CDR3 reads CAISGDRVEKLFF. DNA for the CDR3: TGTGCCATCAGTGGGGACAGGGTGGAAAAACTGTTTTTT.